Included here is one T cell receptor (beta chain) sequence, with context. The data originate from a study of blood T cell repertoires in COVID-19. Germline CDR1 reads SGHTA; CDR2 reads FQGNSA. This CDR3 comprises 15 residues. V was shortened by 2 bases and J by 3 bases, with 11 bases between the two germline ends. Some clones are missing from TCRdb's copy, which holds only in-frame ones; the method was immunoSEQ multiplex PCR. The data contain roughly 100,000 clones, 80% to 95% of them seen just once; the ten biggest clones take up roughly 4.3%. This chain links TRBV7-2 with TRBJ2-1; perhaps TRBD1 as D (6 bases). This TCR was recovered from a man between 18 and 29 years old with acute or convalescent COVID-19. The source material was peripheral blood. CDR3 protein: CASSLQGPNYNEQFF. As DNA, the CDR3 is TGTGCCAGCAGCTTACAGGGGCCCAACTACAATGAGCAGTTCTTC.